This record covers a single T cell receptor (beta chain). This record comes from a study of shared clonotypes between healthy human individuals. Data came from immunoSEQ multiplex PCR; TCRdb stores just in-frame clones and leaves some out. The table includes roughly 510,000 clones, approximately 79% detected once. Trimming cost V 0 bases and J 5 bases, with 14 bases left between them. The CDR3 extends over 16 amino acids. Germline V lookup: CDR1 SGDLS, CDR2 YYNGEE. The gene calls are TRBV9 and TRBJ2-2; possible D gene TRBD2, 7 bases. This TCR came from a woman aged 35 to 49 in good health. Some clones in this sample may be carry-over from other donors' samples. The sequencing input was PBMCs. CDR3 DNA: TGTGCCAGCAGCGTAGGAGCGGGAAGGGGGACCGGGGAGCTGTTTTTT. As protein: CASSVGAGRGTGELFF.